This TCR beta chain was retrieved from a study of blood T cell repertoires in COVID-19. Study background: Samples of COVID-19 (acute and convalescent) were obtained from the United States, Italy and Spain. Sample material is recorded as cDNA or gDNA derived from T cells, B-cell-depleted T cells, or PBMCs.

Study processing details: Amplification with reference gene primers provided the estimates of nucleated cell counts. Assay used: immunoSEQ multiplex PCR; TCRdb lists only in-frame clones, some missing. For V, J and clone size, that table is used; D and trimming come from the DNA. The sample carries about 80,000 clones, 70% to 85% recorded once. The CDR3 totals 12 residues. Trimming cost V 3 bases and J 3 bases, with 5 bases left between them. CDR1 and CDR2 (germline): SEHNR, FQNEAQ (reference sequence). Source material: peripheral blood. The J gene is TRBJ1-2, the V gene TRBV7-9; unclear D gene. The TCR sequence derives from a man aged 50 or older with active or convalescent COVID-19. CDR3 protein: CASSLGDYGYTF. The CDR3 DNA follows: TGTGCCAGCAGCTTGGGAGACTATGGCTACACCTTC.